A selection of T cell receptor beta chains follows, all from one sample in a study of cytotoxic CD8 clonotypes in ibrutinib-treated CLL. TCRdb's table, derived via immunoSEQ multiplex PCR, lists solely in-frame clones and lacks some. This table has roughly 150,000 clones, 70% to 90% appearing once. Sequenced material: PBMCs, taken at disease progression, from a patient treated with ibrutinib. The receptors were gathered from a human donor with chronic lymphocytic leukemia. Each CDR3 is given with its conserved first and last residue. Each record gives: D gene, J gene, V gene, CDR3 length, CDR3 DNA, CDR3 protein. D genes are given only for firm matches.

>-|TRBJ1-2|TRBV5-6|12
TGTGCCAGCAGCTTGGGCAGGGATGGCTACACCTTC
CASSLGRDGYTF
>-|TRBJ1-1|TRBV11-1|14
TGTGCCAGCAGCTTATTTATCCAGGGCGCTGAAGCTTTCTTT
CASSLFIQGAEAFF
>TRBD2|TRBJ2-1|TRBV15|16
TGTGCCACCAGCAGGGTAGCGGGTGGGCGTCGCGTTGAGCAGTTCTTC
CATSRVAGGRRVEQFF
>TRBD1|TRBJ2-7|TRBV18|14
TGTGCCAGCTCAAAAGACAGGGGGTTCTACGAGCAGTACTTC
CASSKDRGFYEQYF
>TRBD1|TRBJ2-7|TRBV7-3|16
TGTGCCAGCAGCTCCCCACCGGGACAGGGACCTTACGAGCAGTACTTC
CASSSPPGQGPYEQYF
>TRBD2|TRBJ2-1|TRBV19|14
TGTGCCAGTAGGGCAGGACTAGCGGGAGAGGAGCAGTTCTTC
CASRAGLAGEEQFF
>-|TRBJ1-4|TRBV9|16
TGTGCCAGCGGGGACTCGCCGCACTTCCCGGATGAAAAACTGTTTTTT
CASGDSPHFPDEKLFF
>-|TRBJ2-6|TRBV27|18
TGTGCCAGCAGTTTATACTCCCTCTTCGGTTCTGGGGCCAACGTCCTGACTTTC
CASSLYSLFGSGANVLTF
>-|TRBJ2-3|TRBV6-1|14
TGTGCCAGCAGTGACGGGGCAAGCACAGATACGCAGTATTTT
CASSDGASTDTQYF
>TRBD1|TRBJ1-5|TRBV7-2|18
TGTGCCAGCAGCTTAGTCCCAAGACAGGGGTATAGCAATCAGCCCCAGCATTTT
CASSLVPRQGYSNQPQHF
>-|TRBJ1-4|TRBV16|16
TGTGCCAGCAGCCGTGGAAGCTTTGCAACTAATGAAAAACTGTTTTTT
CASSRGSFATNEKLFF
>-|TRBJ2-7|TRBV13|14
TGTGCCAGCAGCTTATCGACCAGGGCCTACGAGCAGTACTTC
CASSLSTRAYEQYF
>-|TRBJ2-1|TRBV6-5|16
TGTGCCAGCAGTTTTAAGGGGCAGGGAGGTAACAATGAGCAGTTCTTC
CASSFKGQGGNNEQFF
>-|TRBJ2-2|TRBV11-2|13
TGTGCCAGCAGCTTATCAGGGACCGGGGAGCTGTTTTTT
CASSLSGTGELFF
>-|TRBJ2-1|TRBV7-8|17
TGTGCCAGCAGCCCGATGGGTCTCCGGGGAACTTACAATGAGCAGTTCTTC
CASSPMGLRGTYNEQFF
>-|TRBJ2-7|TRBV7-9|15
TGTGCCAGCAGCTTAGATCGGCATTTCTCCTACGAGCAGTACTTC
CASSLDRHFSYEQYF
>-|TRBJ2-1|TRBV7-9|12
TGTGCCAGCAGCTTAGGCTACAATGAGCAGTTCTTC
CASSLGYNEQFF
>-|TRBJ2-4|TRBV27|17
TGTGCCAGCAGTTCCAGCGAAATTACCTTAGCCAAAAACATTCAGTACTTC
CASSSSEITLAKNIQYF
>TRBD1|TRBJ1-2|TRBV28|16
TGTGCCAGCAGTTTTATGGGACAGGGGACAGAAAATGGCTACACCTTC
CASSFMGQGTENGYTF
>-|TRBJ2-7|TRBV6-1|18
TGTGCCAGCAGTGAAGACTTTCTTGGACAGAGTGTTCCCTACGAGCAGTACTTC
CASSEDFLGQSVPYEQYF
>-|TRBJ2-2|TRBV28|14
TGTGCCAGCAGTTTAAGACAGGAGGCCGGGGAGCTGTTTTTT
CASSLRQEAGELFF